This T cell receptor beta chain comes out of a study of T cell repertoires in cytomegalovirus infection. On the study more broadly: CMV infection plus the matching HLA type was flagged by public TCR beta signatures. General study results and limits: Cumulative frequency of public TCR beta families picked out carriers of CMV plus the relevant HLA. HLA-C-restricted TCR beta clonotypes specific for CMV led the ex vivo response.

There are 15 residues in the CDR3. V dropped 5 bases and J dropped 3 bases, with 14 bases sitting between them. The germline gives CDR1 SGHTA, CDR2 FQGNSA. Concerning this clonotype itself: As yet, its antigen is unknown.

TCRdb itself ran the reads through MiXCR, one entry per CDR3 protein. The repertoire holds some 680,000 distinct CDR3 sequences, with roughly 35% as singletons. Source material: PBMCs. The V gene is TRBV7-2, the J gene TRBJ1-5; D perhaps matches TRBD1 (6 bases). The TCR sequence derives from a human donor in good health (CMV status not recorded). Some clones in this sample may be carry-over from other donors' samples. This CDR3 is CASSKTDSYNQPQHF. The CDR3 coding sequence is TGTGCCAGCAGCAAGACGGACAGTTACAATCAGCCCCAGCATTTT.